This T cell receptor (beta chain) is from a study of breast tumors, draining lymph nodes, adjacent tissues. Study-wide findings and caveats: Data only fit, rather than demonstrated, lymph node origin of most tumor T cells. Findings are consistent with lymph node origin and intratumoral expansion of most tumor T cells. Tumor repertoires ranked between lymph nodes and nontumor tissue in diversity, with V and J gene preferences.

TCRdb itself ran the multiplex PCR reads through MiXCR, one entry per CDR3 protein. The repertoire holds about 24,000 distinct CDR3 sequences, almost 70% seen once, with more than 20% in the top ten. V lost 2 bases to trimming and J lost 5 bases, with 9 bases between them. The CDR3 contains 13 residues. Germline V gene lookup returns CDR1 MNHEY and CDR2 SMNVEV (reference sequence). This clonotype appeared once. Its antigen is not known. The chain combines TRBV27 with TRBJ2-5, with D unclear. Material for sequencing was tumor-adjacent breast tissue. This sequence originates from a female donor with breast cancer. Some clones in this sample may be carry-over from other donors' samples. CDR3 residues: CASSLGFSETQYF. Written as DNA, the CDR3 is TGTGCCAGCAGTTTAGGGTTTTCGGAGACCCAGTACTTC.